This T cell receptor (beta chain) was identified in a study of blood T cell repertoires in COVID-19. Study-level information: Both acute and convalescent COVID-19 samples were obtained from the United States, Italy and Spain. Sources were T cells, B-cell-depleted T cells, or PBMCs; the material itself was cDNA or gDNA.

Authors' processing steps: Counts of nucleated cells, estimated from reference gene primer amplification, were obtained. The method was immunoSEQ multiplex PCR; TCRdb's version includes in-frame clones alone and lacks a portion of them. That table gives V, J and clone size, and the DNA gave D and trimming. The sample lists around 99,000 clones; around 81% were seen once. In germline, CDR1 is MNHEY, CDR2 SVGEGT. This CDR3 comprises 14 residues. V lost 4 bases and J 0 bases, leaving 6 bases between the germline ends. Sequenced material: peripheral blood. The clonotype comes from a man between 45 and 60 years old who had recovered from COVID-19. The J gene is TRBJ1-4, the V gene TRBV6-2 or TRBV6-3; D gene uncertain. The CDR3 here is CASSWTATNEKLFF. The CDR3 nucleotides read TGTGCCAGCAGTTGGACTGCAACTAATGAAAAACTGTTTTTT.